Listed below are T cell receptor beta chains from one sample, sequenced in a study of blood T cell repertoires in COVID-19. Sequencing used immunoSEQ multiplex PCR; TCRdb keeps in-frame clones, though not all of them. The repertoire consists of some 370,000 clones, with roughly nine tenths occurring once and the leading ten covering more than 1%. The sample was peripheral blood. The receptors shown here come from a man in his forties or fifties with acute or convalescent COVID-19. Each CDR3 is given with its conserved first and last residue. D genes are given only for firm matches. Size is stated for part of the rows, as once, few or many counts, or as a class when the clone is expanded.

V gene: TRBV20-1; J gene: TRBJ2-1; D gene: .; clone size: .; CDR3 DNA: TGCAGTGTTTCTAGCTTCAATGAGCAGTTCTTC; CDR3 protein: CSVSSFNEQFF
V gene: TRBV7-9; J gene: TRBJ1-2; D gene: .; clone size: few; CDR3 DNA: TGTGCCAGCAGCTTAGCGCGTTATGGCTACACCTTC; CDR3 protein: CASSLARYGYTF
V gene: TRBV5-1; J gene: TRBJ2-5; D gene: TRBD1; clone size: .; CDR3 DNA: TGCGCCAGCAGCTTGGGCCGGACAGGGGGCGCGGGTGAGACCCAGTACTTC; CDR3 protein: CASSLGRTGGAGETQYF
V gene: TRBV9; J gene: TRBJ1-2; D gene: TRBD1; clone size: .; CDR3 DNA: TGTGCCAGCAGCGTAAGAATGACAGGGGATTATGGCTACACCTTC; CDR3 protein: CASSVRMTGDYGYTF
V gene: TRBV2; J gene: TRBJ1-1; D gene: TRBD1; clone size: .; CDR3 DNA: TGTGCCAGCCGTGGGGCAGGGGGTCCTGAAGCTTTCTTT; CDR3 protein: CASRGAGGPEAFF
V gene: TRBV5-8; J gene: TRBJ1-5; D gene: TRBD1; clone size: .; CDR3 DNA: TGTGCCAGCTTGGACAGGGAAGTTAGTCAGCCCCAGCATTTT; CDR3 protein: CASLDREVSQPQHF
V gene: TRBV9; J gene: TRBJ2-3; D gene: TRBD1; clone size: .; CDR3 DNA: TGTGCCAGCAGCTCCAGACAGGGGGAGACAGATACGCAGTATTTT; CDR3 protein: CASSSRQGETDTQYF
V gene: TRBV28; J gene: TRBJ2-2; D gene: .; clone size: .; CDR3 DNA: TGTGCCAGCAGTTTACCCTACGGACTGAACACCGGGGAGCTGTTTTTT; CDR3 protein: CASSLPYGLNTGELFF
V gene: TRBV27; J gene: TRBJ2-5; D gene: .; clone size: once; CDR3 DNA: TGTGCCAGCAGTGTTTGGGGGGGCTCAGAGACCCAGTACTTC; CDR3 protein: CASSVWGGSETQYF
V gene: TRBV30; J gene: TRBJ1-5; D gene: TRBD1; clone size: .; CDR3 DNA: TGTGCCTGGAGTGTCCGGGACAGGGGGCAAAGGGATCAGCCCCAGCATTTT; CDR3 protein: CAWSVRDRGQRDQPQHF
V gene: TRBV29-1; J gene: TRBJ2-7; D gene: TRBD1; clone size: .; CDR3 DNA: TGCAGCGTTGAGTCCGTGACAGGGACCTCCTACGAGCAGTACTTC; CDR3 protein: CSVESVTGTSYEQYF
V gene: TRBV3-1/TRBV3-2; J gene: TRBJ2-1; D gene: TRBD2; clone size: .; CDR3 DNA: TGTGCCAGCACCCAACTAGCGGGGGGGCCAGGGTATGAGCAGTTCTTC; CDR3 protein: CASTQLAGGPGYEQFF
V gene: TRBV11-2; J gene: TRBJ2-1; D gene: TRBD2; clone size: once; CDR3 DNA: TGTGCCAGCAGCTTAGAGGGCGGGGGGGCACTTTTGGAGCAGTTCTTC; CDR3 protein: CASSLEGGGALLEQFF
V gene: TRBV9; J gene: TRBJ2-1; D gene: .; clone size: .; CDR3 DNA: TGTGCCAGCAGCGGAACTCCGGACTTCTACAATGAGCAGTTCTTC; CDR3 protein: CASSGTPDFYNEQFF
V gene: TRBV12-3/TRBV12-4; J gene: TRBJ1-2; D gene: .; clone size: .; CDR3 DNA: TGTGCCAGCACCGACGGGGGATATGGCTACACCTTC; CDR3 protein: CASTDGGYGYTF
V gene: TRBV6-5; J gene: TRBJ1-1; D gene: TRBD1; clone size: .; CDR3 DNA: TGTGCCAGCAGACAGGGGGCGATGAACACTGAAGCTTTCTTT; CDR3 protein: CASRQGAMNTEAFF
V gene: TRBV5-6; J gene: TRBJ1-2; D gene: TRBD1; clone size: .; CDR3 DNA: TGTGCCAGCAGTATACAAACAGGGGGGGCTAGCTATGGCTACACCTTC; CDR3 protein: CASSIQTGGASYGYTF
V gene: TRBV28; J gene: TRBJ1-6; D gene: .; clone size: .; CDR3 DNA: TGTGCCAGCAGTTTTGCGGGTGATAATTCACCCCTCCACTTT; CDR3 protein: CASSFAGDNSPLHF
V gene: TRBV7-2; J gene: TRBJ2-7; D gene: .; clone size: .; CDR3 DNA: TGTGCCAGCAGCTTAGAAGGATTTTGGGGCGTGGGATCCTACGAGCAGTACTTC; CDR3 protein: CASSLEGFWGVGSYEQYF
V gene: TRBV2; J gene: TRBJ2-1; D gene: .; clone size: .; CDR3 DNA: TGTGCCAGCCAAATCCCAGCGGGCCGATACAATGAGCAGTTCTTC; CDR3 protein: CASQIPAGRYNEQFF